One sample yielded the 23 T cell receptor beta chains listed below, sequenced in a study of tissue T cells after allogeneic stem cell transplantation. Produced via immunoSEQ multiplex PCR; TCRdb's table is partial and in-frame only. The sample carries tens of thousands of clones, roughly 89% recorded once. The sample here was blood, taken before transplantation. The receptor set was obtained from a woman aged 35 to 70 who later had graft-versus-host disease after an allogeneic stem cell transplant.

The chain combines TRBV28 with TRBJ1-1; a possible D gene is TRBD1 (5 bases). CDR1 and CDR2 (germline): MDHEN, SYDVKM. Trimming shortened V by 6 bases and J by 6 bases, and 17 bases separated the two germline ends. This CDR3 has 14 residues. In DNA form, the CDR3 reads TGTGCCAGCAGCCAACCCAGGGAGGCGGCTGAAGCTTTCTTT. It codes for CASSQPREAAEAFF. The whole variable domain, remainder taken from reference TRBV28 and TRBJ1-1, is DVKVTQSSRYLVKRTGEKVFLECVQDMDHENMFWYRQDPGLGLRLIYFSYDVKMKEKGDIPEGYSVSREKKERFSLILESASTNQTSMYLCASSQPREAAEAFFGQGTRLTVV.

J is TRBJ2-7 and V is TRBV2; D is undetermined. The CDR3 sequence is 13 residues long. The germline V and J ends were trimmed by 6 bases and 7 bases, with 16 bases remaining between them. Germline V gene lookup returns CDR1 SNHLY and CDR2 FYNNEI. The CDR3 region is CASSYGRFEEQYF. DNA of the CDR3: TGTGCCAGCAGCTACGGGCGGTTTGAGGAGCAGTACTTC.

The chain carries TRBV25-1 and TRBJ2-7; 8 positions match TRBD2. V was clipped by 2 bases and J by 2 bases; unmatched bases: 5. Germline CDR1 and CDR2: MGHDK and SYGVNS. The CDR3 loop spans 15 amino acids. CDR3 in amino acids: CASSEGVAGTYEQYF. As DNA, the CDR3 is TGTGCCAGCAGTGAAGGGGTAGCGGGAACCTACGAGCAGTACTTC.

This chain links TRBV30 with TRBJ1-1; D possibly corresponds to TRBD1 (5 bases). Trimming stripped 8 bases from V and 5 bases from J, with 12 bases between. Germline V lookup: CDR1 GTSNPN, CDR2 SVGIG (reference sequence). This CDR3 is 11 amino acids long. This CDR3 is CAGGVLTEAFF. In nucleotides, the CDR3 is TGTGCCGGGGGGGTGTTGACTGAAGCTTTCTTT.

CDR3 nucleotides: TGTGCCACCAGCAGAGACAGGGTGGACGGTGAAGCTTTCTTT. This gives the protein CATSRDRVDGEAFF. The genes are TRBV15 and TRBJ1-1; tentative D call: TRBD1 (5 bases). With 0 bases removed from V and 7 bases from J, the gap between germline ends came to 12 bases. The CDR3 extends over 14 amino acids. CDR1 LNHNV and CDR2 YYDKDF come from the germline V gene (reference sequence).

The chain is built from TRBV6-1 and TRBJ2-3; D is unresolved. Germline V lookup: CDR1 MNHNS, CDR2 SASEGT. V shed 8 bases and J shed 2 bases, with 8 bases lying between them. This CDR3 has 12 amino acids. The chain's CDR3 is CASSQITDTQYF. For the CDR3, the DNA is TGTGCCAGCTCCCAAATCACAGATACGCAGTATTTT.

The CDR3 loop is CASGTATNEKLFF. CDR3 coding DNA: TGTGCTAGTGGCACCGCAACTAATGAAAAACTGTTTTTT. The gene calls are TRBV12-5 and TRBJ1-4; D uncertain. Trimming cost V 6 bases and J 0 bases, with 5 bases left between them. Germline assignment: CDR1 LGHNT and CDR2 FRNRAP. The CDR3 spans 13 residues. Full variable domain (remainder filled in from reference TRBV12-5 and TRBJ1-4): DARVTQTPRHKVTEMGQEVTMRCQPILGHNTVFWYRQTMMQGLELLAYFRNRAPLDDSGMPKDRFSAEMPDATLATLKIQPSEPRDSAVYFCASGTATNEKLFFGSGTQLSVL.

The genes are TRBV11-2 and TRBJ2-1; 10 positions match TRBD2. Germline loops: CDR1 SGHAT, CDR2 FQNNGV. This CDR3 has 18 residues. V gave up 5 bases and J gave up 2 bases; unmatched junction bases: 12. The CDR3 sequence is CASSASDLGTSAYNEQFF. DNA for the CDR3: TGTGCCAGCAGCGCAAGCGACCTAGGGACTAGCGCCTACAATGAGCAGTTCTTC. The variable domain in full, completed from reference TRBV11-2 and TRBJ2-1, reads EAGVAQSPRYKIIEKRQSVAFWCNPISGHATLYWYQQILGQGPKLLIQFQNNGVVDDSQLPKDRFSAERLKGVDSTLKIQPAKLEDSAVYLCASSASDLGTSAYNEQFFGPGTRLTVL.

This rearrangement joins TRBV30 to TRBJ1-1; D is undetermined. Germline CDR1 and CDR2: GTSNPN and SVGIG (reference sequence). This CDR3 contains 12 residues. V dropped 1 base and J dropped 1 base, with 4 bases sitting between them. The CDR3 is CAWSGGNTEAFF. Written as DNA, the CDR3 is TGTGCCTGGAGTGGGGGGAACACTGAAGCTTTCTTT.

Here the CDR3 reads CSVRTSSGNTIYF. The CDR3 DNA follows: TGCAGCGTTCGGACAAGCTCTGGAAACACCATATATTTT. V usage is TRBV29-1 and J usage is TRBJ1-3; D is perhaps TRBD1 (5 bases). The germline V and J ends were trimmed by 5 bases and 0 bases, with 8 bases remaining between them. The CDR3 sequence is 13 residues long. The germline V gene has CDR1 SQVTM and CDR2 ANQGSEA. Looking up the rest from reference TRBV29-1 and TRBJ1-3 gives the full variable domain: SAVISQKPSRDICQRGTSLTIQCQVDSQVTMMFWYRQQPGQSLTLIATANQGSEATYESGFVIDKFPISRPNLTFSTLTVSNMSPEDSSIYLCSVRTSSGNTIYFGEGSWLTVV.

This chain links TRBV19 with TRBJ2-1; no clear D. Trimming cost V 1 base and J 6 bases, with 19 bases left between them. CDR3 length equals 17 residues. Germline values: CDR1 LNHDA, CDR2 SQIVND (reference sequence). CDR3 in DNA: TGTGCCAGTAGTATAGGTGTACCGGGCTCAGAGGCCAATGAGCAGTTCTTC. Translating gives CASSIGVPGSEANEQFF.

This chain links TRBV7-8 with TRBJ1-4, with D uncertain. CDR3 size: 15 residues. Between the trimmed V and J ends, which lost 5 bases and 7 bases, there was a span of 17 bases. CDR1 is SGHVS and CDR2 is FQNEAQ in the germline V gene. The CDR3 region is CASSVSPGASEKLFF. The CDR3 DNA follows: TGTGCCAGCAGCGTTAGTCCAGGCGCCTCTGAAAAACTGTTTTTT.

In this sample, this clone turned up once. CDR3 residues: CASSDTAGGPGDTQYF. CDR3 nucleotide sequence: TGTGCCAGCAGTGACACCGCGGGAGGGCCAGGAGATACGCAGTATTTT. The J gene is TRBJ2-3, the V gene TRBV6-4, with 9 bases fitting TRBD2. This CDR3 has 16 amino acids. V shed 2 bases, J shed 5 bases, and the junction held 8 bases outside the gene matches. Germline V gives CDR1 MRHNA, CDR2 SNTAGT.

The CDR3, as DNA: TGTGCCAGTAGAGGGACATCCTATAATGGCTACACCTTC. This sequence encodes CASRGTSYNGYTF. The chain is built from TRBV28 and TRBJ1-2; maybe TRBD1 (6 bases). The germline V gene has CDR1 MDHEN and CDR2 SYDVKM. The CDR3 loop spans 13 amino acids. V lost 9 bases and J lost 6, with 17 bases in between.

The chain links TRBV2 to TRBJ2-7; D might be TRBD2 (6 bases). The CDR3 is 15 residues long. Trimming shortened V by 5 bases and J by 6 bases, and 20 bases separated the two germline ends. From germline, CDR1 is SNHLY and CDR2 FYNNEI. The chain's CDR3 is CASSPRDSARSEQYF. DNA for the CDR3: TGTGCCAGCAGTCCCCGGGACTCAGCACGGTCCGAGCAGTACTTC.

The chain is built from TRBV5-1 and TRBJ1-2; 11 bases align to TRBD1. Trimming cost V 4 bases and J 7 bases; bases outside gene matches: 9. Germline CDR1 is SGHRS and CDR2 is YFSETQ. CDR3 size: 15 residues. DNA of the CDR3: TGCGCCAGCAGCCGTGACGGACAGGGGGCGCCTGGCTACACCTTC. It encodes CASSRDGQGAPGYTF.

The chain couples TRBV12-5 to TRBJ2-7; 11 bases are a match to TRBD2. The V segment lost 3 bases and the J segment 3 bases; nucleotides outside the gene matches: 4. Germline values: CDR1 LGHNT, CDR2 FRNRAP. The length of the CDR3 is 15 residues. The CDR3 sequence: CASGLGTSGNYEQYF. CDR3 coding DNA: TGTGCTAGTGGTTTAGGGACTAGCGGAAACTACGAGCAGTACTTC.

The chain employs TRBV10-3 and TRBJ1-6; 8 positions agree with TRBD1. The J segment lost 6 bases and the V segment lost 7 bases, leaving 8 bases of the junction unmatched. The CDR3 contains 15 residues. From germline, CDR1 is ENHRY and CDR2 SYGVKD. The CDR3 DNA reads TGTGCCATCAAGGGACAGGCCGACGGTAATTCACCCCTCCACTTT. Amino acid sequence: CAIKGQADGNSPLHF.

The chain employs TRBV30 and TRBJ1-6, with 9 bases identical to TRBD1. The CDR3 runs to 16 residues. Germline trimming cut 8 bases from V and 7 bases from J; bases unmatched to any gene: 15. Germline V lookup: CDR1 GTSNPN, CDR2 SVGIG (reference sequence). The CDR3: CALTLPGQGYNSPLHF. For the CDR3, the DNA is TGTGCCCTCACTCTGCCGGGACAGGGATACAATTCACCCCTCCACTTT.

This rearrangement joins TRBV18 to TRBJ2-1; no firm D call. The V end was cut by 6 bases, the J end by 5 bases, with 11 bases between. CDR1 and CDR2 from the germline V gene are KGHSH and LQKENI. CDR3 length: 13 residues. CDR3: CASSQTSDNEQFF. CDR3 bases: TGTGCCAGCTCGCAGACCAGTGACAATGAGCAGTTCTTC.

The DNA of the CDR3 is TGCGCCAGCAGCTCCCACACCGGACAGGGGACGGGTAATGAGCAGTTCTTC. It is translated as CASSSHTGQGTGNEQFF. The chain recombines TRBV5-1 with TRBJ2-1; 9 nucleotides match TRBD1. This CDR3 has 17 residues. The ends lost 3 bases at V and 7 bases at J; junction bases unmatched: 14. Germline loops: CDR1 SGHRS, CDR2 YFSETQ.

This chain uses TRBV19 with TRBJ1-2, with a weak D call TRBD1 (6 bases). The CDR3 is made up of 15 amino acids. The V and J ends lost 1 base and 5 bases respectively, with 14 bases between them. Germline assignment: CDR1 LNHDA and CDR2 SQIVND (reference sequence). CDR3 in amino acids: CASSIGGPDSYGYTF. The CDR3 DNA is TGTGCCAGTAGTATAGGGGGGCCGGACAGTTATGGCTACACCTTC.

The CDR3: CASSFLGGNSGANVLTF. DNA for the CDR3: TGTGCCAGCAGCTTCTTAGGCGGAAACTCTGGGGCCAACGTCCTGACTTTC. The rearrangement links TRBV7-8 to TRBJ2-6; D is uncertain. The V end lost 3 bases, the J end lost 0 bases, and 12 bases lay between the germline ends. CDR3 size: 17 residues. Germline assignment: CDR1 SGHVS and CDR2 FQNEAQ.